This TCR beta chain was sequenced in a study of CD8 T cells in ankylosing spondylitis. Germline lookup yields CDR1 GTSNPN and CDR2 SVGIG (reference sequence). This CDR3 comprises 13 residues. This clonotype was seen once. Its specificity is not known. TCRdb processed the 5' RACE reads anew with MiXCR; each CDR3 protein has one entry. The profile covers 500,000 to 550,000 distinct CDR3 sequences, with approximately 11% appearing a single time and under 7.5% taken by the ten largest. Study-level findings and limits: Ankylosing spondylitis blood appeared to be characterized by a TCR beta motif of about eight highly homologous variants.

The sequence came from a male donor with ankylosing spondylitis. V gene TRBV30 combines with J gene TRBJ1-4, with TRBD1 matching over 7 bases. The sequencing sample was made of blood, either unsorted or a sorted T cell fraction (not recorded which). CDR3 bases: TGTGCATCGCCGGGACAGTCTAATGAAAAACTGTTTTTT. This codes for CASPGQSNEKLFF.